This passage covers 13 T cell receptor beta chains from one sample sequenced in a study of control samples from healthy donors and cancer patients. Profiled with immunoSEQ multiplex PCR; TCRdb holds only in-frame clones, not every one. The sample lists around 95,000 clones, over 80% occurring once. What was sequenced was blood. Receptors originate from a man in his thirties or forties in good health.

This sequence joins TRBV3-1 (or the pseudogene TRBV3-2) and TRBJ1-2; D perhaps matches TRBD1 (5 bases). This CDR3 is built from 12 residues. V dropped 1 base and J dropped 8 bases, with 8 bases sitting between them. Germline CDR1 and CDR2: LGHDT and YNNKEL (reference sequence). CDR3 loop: CASSQAGLGYTF. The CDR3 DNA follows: TGTGCCAGCAGCCAAGCGGGACTCGGCTACACCTTC.

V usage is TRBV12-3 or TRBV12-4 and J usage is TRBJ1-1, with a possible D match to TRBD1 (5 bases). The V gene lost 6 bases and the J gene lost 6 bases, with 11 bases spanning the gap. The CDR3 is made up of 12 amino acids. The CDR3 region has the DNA TGTGCCAGCAGGGGGCACGGGGCTGAAGCTTTCTTT. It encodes CASRGHGAEAFF.

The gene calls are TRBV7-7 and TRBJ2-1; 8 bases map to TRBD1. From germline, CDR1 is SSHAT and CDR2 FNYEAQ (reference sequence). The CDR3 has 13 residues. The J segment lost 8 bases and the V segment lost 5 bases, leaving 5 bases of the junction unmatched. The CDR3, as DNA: TGTGCCAGCAGCACCGACAGGGGTTATGAGCAGTTCTTC. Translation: CASSTDRGYEQFF.

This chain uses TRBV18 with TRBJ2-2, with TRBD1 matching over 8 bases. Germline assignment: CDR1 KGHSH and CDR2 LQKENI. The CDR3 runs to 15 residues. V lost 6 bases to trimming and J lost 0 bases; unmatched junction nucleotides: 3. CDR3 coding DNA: TGTGCCAGCTCCACACAGGGGGCGAACACCGGGGAGCTGTTTTTT. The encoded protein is CASSTQGANTGELFF.

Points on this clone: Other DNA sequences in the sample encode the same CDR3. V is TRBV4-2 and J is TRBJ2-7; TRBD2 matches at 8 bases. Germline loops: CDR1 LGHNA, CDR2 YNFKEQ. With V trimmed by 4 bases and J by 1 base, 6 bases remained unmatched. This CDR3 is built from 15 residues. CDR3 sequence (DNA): TGTGCCAGCAGCCGCTCCGGGACTAGTTCCTACGAGCAGTACTTC. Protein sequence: CASSRSGTSSYEQYF.

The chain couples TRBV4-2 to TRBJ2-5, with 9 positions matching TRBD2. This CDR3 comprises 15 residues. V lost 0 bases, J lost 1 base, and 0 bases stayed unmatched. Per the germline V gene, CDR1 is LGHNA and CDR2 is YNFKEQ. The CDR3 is CASSQERGGQETQYF. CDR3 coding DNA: TGTGCCAGCAGCCAAGAGCGGGGGGGCCAAGAGACCCAGTACTTC.

The CDR3 DNA reads as TGTGCCAGCAGCTTAGCGACGGCGACTTACAATGAGCAGTTCTTC. This codes for CASSLATATYNEQFF. The rearrangement uses TRBV7-2 and TRBJ2-1, with D unresolved. V was clipped by 0 bases and J by 4 bases, with 10 bases between them. CDR1 is SGHTA, CDR2 FQGNSA, per germline. This CDR3 has 15 amino acids.

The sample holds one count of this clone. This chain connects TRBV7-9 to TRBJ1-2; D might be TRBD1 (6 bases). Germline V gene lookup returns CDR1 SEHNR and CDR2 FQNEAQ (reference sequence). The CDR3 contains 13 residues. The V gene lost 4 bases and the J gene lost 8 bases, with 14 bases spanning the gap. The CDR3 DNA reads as TGTGCCAGCAGCTCCGAGGGGGATTCGGGCTACACCTTC. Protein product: CASSSEGDSGYTF.

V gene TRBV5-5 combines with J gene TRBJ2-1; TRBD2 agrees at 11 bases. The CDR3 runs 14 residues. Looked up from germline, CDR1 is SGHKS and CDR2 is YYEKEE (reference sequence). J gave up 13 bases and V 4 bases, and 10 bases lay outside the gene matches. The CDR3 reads CASSLIAGGTYQFF. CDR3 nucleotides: TGTGCCAGCAGCCTAATAGCGGGGGGGACCTACCAGTTCTTC.

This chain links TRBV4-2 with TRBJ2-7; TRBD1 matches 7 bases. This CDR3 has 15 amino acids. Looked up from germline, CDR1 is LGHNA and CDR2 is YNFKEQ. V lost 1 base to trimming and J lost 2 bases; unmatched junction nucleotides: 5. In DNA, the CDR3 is TGTGCCAGCAGCCAAGCAACAGGGGATACCTACGAGCAGTACTTC. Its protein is CASSQATGDTYEQYF.

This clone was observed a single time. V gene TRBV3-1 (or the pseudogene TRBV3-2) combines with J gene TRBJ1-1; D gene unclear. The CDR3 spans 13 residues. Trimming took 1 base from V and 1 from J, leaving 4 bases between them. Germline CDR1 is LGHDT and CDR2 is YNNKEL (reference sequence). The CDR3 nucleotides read TGTGCCAGCAGCCAAGTCCGGAACACTGAAGCTTTCTTT. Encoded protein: CASSQVRNTEAFF.

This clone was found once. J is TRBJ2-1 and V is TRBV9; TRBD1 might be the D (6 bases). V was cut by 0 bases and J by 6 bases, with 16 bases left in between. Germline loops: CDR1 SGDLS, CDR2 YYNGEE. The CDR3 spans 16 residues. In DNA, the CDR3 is TGTGCCAGCAGCGTAGGCGGTAGGGGGACCCTCAATGAGCAGTTCTTC. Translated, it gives CASSVGGRGTLNEQFF.

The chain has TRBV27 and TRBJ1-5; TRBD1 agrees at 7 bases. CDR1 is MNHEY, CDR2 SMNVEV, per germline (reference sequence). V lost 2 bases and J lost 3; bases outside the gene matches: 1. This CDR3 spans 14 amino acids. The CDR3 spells CASSLGQVNQPQHF. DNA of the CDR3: TGTGCCAGCAGTTTAGGACAGGTCAATCAGCCCCAGCATTTT.